A single TCR beta chain is shown here with its context. Per the study methods: Researchers report that nucleated cell counts were estimated from reference gene primer amplification. The repertoire was sequenced with immunoSEQ multiplex PCR; TCRdb's copy has only in-frame clones and lacks some. The V and J calls and clone size are taken from that table; D and trimming were inferred from the DNA. Of around 250,000 clones listed, 80% to 85% are singletons. These data belong to a study of blood T cell repertoires in COVID-19. The CDR3 runs 14 residues. Deletions cut 6 bases from V and 0 bases from J, with 11 bases between. Per germline, CDR1 SQVTM and CDR2 ANQGSEA.

This sequence was found in a woman between 18 and 29 years old with acute or convalescent COVID-19. J is TRBJ2-2 and V is TRBV29-1; the D gene is possibly TRBD1 (6 bases). The sequencing sample was made of peripheral blood. DNA of the CDR3: TGCAGCGTCTCAGGGGCTACGAACACCGGGGAGCTGTTTTTT. It specifies CSVSGATNTGELFF.